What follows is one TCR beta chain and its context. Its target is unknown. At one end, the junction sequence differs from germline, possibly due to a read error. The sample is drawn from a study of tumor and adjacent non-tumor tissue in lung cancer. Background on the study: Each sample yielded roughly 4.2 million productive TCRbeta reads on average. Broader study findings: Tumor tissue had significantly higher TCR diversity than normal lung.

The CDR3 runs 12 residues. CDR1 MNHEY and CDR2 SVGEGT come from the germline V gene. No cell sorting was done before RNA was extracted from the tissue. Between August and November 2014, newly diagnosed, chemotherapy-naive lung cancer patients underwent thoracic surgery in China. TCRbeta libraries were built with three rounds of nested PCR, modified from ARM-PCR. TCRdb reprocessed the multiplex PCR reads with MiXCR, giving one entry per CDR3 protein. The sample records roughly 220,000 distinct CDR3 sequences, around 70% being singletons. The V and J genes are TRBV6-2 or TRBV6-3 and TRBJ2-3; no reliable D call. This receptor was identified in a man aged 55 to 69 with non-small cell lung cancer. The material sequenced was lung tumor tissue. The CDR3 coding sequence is TGTGCCAGCAGTAACTCCAAAGATACGCAGTATTTT. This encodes CASSNSKDTQYF.